The 6 T cell receptor beta chains below come from one sample, sequenced in a study of cytomegalovirus exposure and HLA in healthy donors. Primers: 60 Vbeta forward and 13 Jbeta reverse. Profiled with immunoSEQ multiplex PCR; TCRdb holds only in-frame clones, not every one. The sample carries around 140,000 clones, 60% to 80% recorded once. Sequenced material: PBMCs. Receptors were obtained from a female donor in good health and CMV-seronegative.

The gene calls are TRBV12-5 and TRBJ1-2; 9 positions agree with TRBD1. The CDR3 runs 13 residues. Trimming at V came to 4 bases and at J to 8 bases, leaving 5 bases not matched to a gene. From germline, CDR1 is LGHNT and CDR2 FRNRAP. CDR3 in DNA: TGTGCTAGTGGTTCCGGGACAGGGCAAGGCTACACCTTC. Protein product: CASGSGTGQGYTF.

The chain joins TRBV5-5 to TRBJ1-2; 7 nucleotides agree with TRBD1. V trimming: 4 bases; J trimming: 8 bases; junction bases outside the gene matches: 5. This CDR3 contains 12 residues. Germline lookup yields CDR1 SGHKS and CDR2 YYEKEE (reference sequence). CDR3 sequence reads: CASSVGQEGYTF. The CDR3 DNA is TGTGCCAGCAGCGTAGGACAGGAGGGCTACACCTTC. The whole variable domain, filled in from reference TRBV5-5 and TRBJ1-2, reads DAGVTQSPTHLIKTRGQQVTLRCSPISGHKSVSWYQQVLGQGPQFIFQYYEKEERGRGNFPDRFSARQFPNYSSELNVNALLLGDSALYLCASSVGQEGYTFGSGTRLTVV.

The V call is TRBV5-4, the J call TRBJ1-1; weak D call: TRBD1 (5 bases). The CDR3 contains 15 residues. The germline gives CDR1 SGHNT, CDR2 YYREEE (reference sequence). The V gene lost 3 bases and the J gene lost 1 base, with 13 bases spanning the gap. CDR3 sequence: CASSSQGTGNTEAFF. CDR3 sequence (DNA): TGTGCCAGCAGCTCCCAAGGCACAGGGAACACTGAAGCTTTCTTT. Full variable domain (missing parts from reference TRBV5-4 and TRBJ1-1): ETGVTQSPTHLIKTRGQQVTLRCSSQSGHNTVSWYQQALGQGPQFIFQYYREEENGRGNFPPRFSGLQFPNYSSELNVNALELDDSALYLCASSSQGTGNTEAFFGQGTRLTVV.

The V call is TRBV5-1, the J call TRBJ1-1, with D unresolved. This CDR3 is 15 amino acids long. Germline CDR1 is SGHRS and CDR2 is YFSETQ. V dropped 5 bases and J dropped 1 base, with 15 bases sitting between them. The CDR3 spells CASRAGAVENTEAFF. The CDR3 nucleotides are TGCGCCAGCAGAGCGGGAGCGGTGGAGAACACTGAAGCTTTCTTT.

The CDR3 loop reads CASSEGVYEQYF. CDR3 nucleotides: TGTGCCAGCAGCGAAGGGGTTTACGAGCAGTACTTC. The V and J genes are TRBV11-2 and TRBJ2-7, with D possibly matching TRBD1 (5 bases). The V gene's germline CDR1 is SGHAT and CDR2 FQNNGV. CDR3 length: 12 amino acids. The germline V and J ends were trimmed by 5 bases and 4 bases, with 9 bases remaining between them.

The genes are TRBV27 and TRBJ1-1, with 7 positions matching TRBD1. The CDR3 extends over 15 amino acids. V gave up 5 bases and J gave up 6 bases; unmatched junction bases: 12. Germline CDR1 reads MNHEY; CDR2 reads SMNVEV (reference sequence). CDR3 amino acids: CASSPPTGRTAEAFF. CDR3 nucleotide sequence: TGTGCCAGCAGTCCGCCGACAGGGCGGACGGCTGAAGCTTTCTTT.